The source of this T cell receptor beta chain is a study of beta chain features in type 1 diabetes. This clone was seen a handful of times. The antigen is unknown. The junction departs from germline at one end; a sequencing error may be responsible. Every isolated RNA sample was fully reverse transcribed, so sequencing captured expressed TCRB transcripts. Here immunoSEQ multiplex PCR was the method, and the copy in TCRdb shows in-frame clones only, minus some. The table lists some 270,000 clones, about 8% of them singletons, with more than 1% in the top ten. Per the germline V gene, CDR1 is SSHAT and CDR2 is FNYEAQ (reference sequence). The CDR3 length is 13 residues. Study findings and constraints: Cells with high TCR expression could be over-represented by cDNA sequencing. Shorter templates might be favored by PCR, and equally so in patients and in controls.

Sequenced material: central memory CD4+ T cells from blood. The V gene is TRBV7-7, the J gene TRBJ2-7; a possible D gene is TRBD2 (6 bases). The clonotype was recovered from a woman aged 18-35 years in good health. The CDR3 DNA is TGTGCTAGCAGCCCTTCCGCGGGATTGGAGCAGTACTTC. This translates into CASSPSAGLEQYF.